The next 17 T cell receptor beta chains were all read from a single sample in a study of CD8+ T cells in alopecia areata. RNA extraction and reverse transcription yielded cDNA as sequencing template. Repertoires were generated with immunoSEQ multiplex PCR, while TCRdb's copy carries only in-frame clones and drops some. This table has 140,000 to 150,000 clones, less than 75% appearing once. The sample taken for sequencing was CD8+ T cells sorted from blood. The receptors shown here come from a human donor in good health.

About this clone: It is likely a read error: a sequence one base away is far more abundant. The chain links TRBV7-9 to TRBJ1-2; D gene unclear. The CDR3 spans 14 residues. The ends were cut back, 5 bases at V and 0 bases at J, with 10 bases in the middle. Germline assignment: CDR1 SEHNR and CDR2 FQNEAQ (reference sequence). DNA for the CDR3: TGTGCCAGCAGCGTAGGCAACTCTAACTATGGCTACACCTTC. Protein product: CASSVGNSNYGYTF.

The rearrangement links TRBV6-6 to TRBJ2-2; D remains unclear. This CDR3 comprises 10 residues. Germline V lookup: CDR1 MNHNY, CDR2 SVGAGI (reference sequence). V lost 6 bases and J lost 7, with 3 bases in between. The CDR3 bases are TGTGCCAGCAGAAGCGGGGAGCTGTTTTTT. Amino acid sequence: CASRSGELFF.

This clone was seen a handful of times. The same CDR3 also results from other DNA sequences found in this sample. The chain couples TRBV7-9 to TRBJ1-2; no clear D. There are 12 residues in the CDR3. Germline values: CDR1 SEHNR, CDR2 FQNEAQ (reference sequence). The germline V and J ends were trimmed by 3 bases and 8 bases, with 10 bases remaining between them. The CDR3 sequence: CASSLGLEGYTF. In nucleotides, the CDR3 is TGTGCCAGCAGCTTGGGCTTGGAGGGCTACACCTTC.

V and J are TRBV29-1 and TRBJ2-5, with 12 bases aligning to TRBD2. Trimming at V came to 5 bases and at J to 5 bases, leaving 9 bases not matched to a gene. The CDR3 extends over 15 amino acids. Germline V lookup: CDR1 SQVTM, CDR2 ANQGSEA. The CDR3 DNA is TGCAGCGTTTGGACTAGCGGGAAGGAGTGGGAGACCCAGTACTTC. It codes for CSVWTSGKEWETQYF.

This chain uses TRBV7-6 with TRBJ2-7, with TRBD2 identical over 16 bases. In germline, CDR1 is SGHVS, CDR2 FNYEAQ. The length of the CDR3 is 15 residues. The J segment lost 6 bases and the V segment lost 5 bases, leaving 4 bases of the junction unmatched. The CDR3 coding sequence is TGTGCCAGCAGCCCGGGACTAGCGGGAGGGGCCGAGCAGTACTTC. As protein: CASSPGLAGGAEQYF.

The chain is built from TRBV2 and TRBJ2-6; the D is unclear. The CDR3 is 18 residues long. Germline-derived CDR1 and CDR2 are SNHLY and FYNNEI. The V gene lost 0 bases and the J gene lost 0 bases, with 12 bases spanning the gap. CDR3 DNA sequence: TGTGCCAGCAGTGAAGCAGGAGCTGGGCTCTCTGGGGCCAACGTCCTGACTTTC. It yields the protein CASSEAGAGLSGANVLTF.

The chain links TRBV18 to TRBJ1-5; 10 bases fit TRBD1. V lost 4 bases, J lost 1 base, and 1 base stayed unmatched. The CDR3 loop spans 15 amino acids. CDR1 and CDR2 (germline): KGHSH, LQKENI. The CDR3 is CASSRTGGSNQPQHF. In DNA form, the CDR3 reads TGTGCCAGCTCACGGACAGGGGGAAGCAATCAGCCCCAGCATTTT.

This clone appeared many times. CDR3 loop: CASSLEKGVDTEAFF. The CDR3 region has the DNA TGTGCCAGCAGCTTGGAAAAAGGGGTGGACACTGAAGCTTTCTTT. The V and J genes are TRBV5-4 and TRBJ1-1, with D perhaps matching TRBD1 (5 bases). The CDR3 sequence is 15 residues long. Trimming stripped 0 bases from V and 3 bases from J, with 12 bases between. Germline V gene lookup returns CDR1 SGHNT and CDR2 YYREEE (reference sequence). The full variable domain, rest sourced from reference TRBV5-4 and TRBJ1-1, is ETGVTQSPTHLIKTRGQQVTLRCSSQSGHNTVSWYQQALGQGPQFIFQYYREEENGRGNFPPRFSGLQFPNYSSELNVNALELDDSALYLCASSLEKGVDTEAFFGQGTRLTVV.

The chain uses TRBV29-1 and TRBJ2-5, with 14 bases matching TRBD2. The CDR3 spans 17 residues. The V and J ends lost 6 bases and 5 bases, in that order; junction bases with no gene match: 14. Germline V gene data show CDR1 as SQVTM and CDR2 as ANQGSEA. The CDR3 DNA is TGCAGCGTGAACCCGGGACTAGCGGGAGTGGCGGTTGAGACCCAGTACTTC. It codes for CSVNPGLAGVAVETQYF.

This chain joins TRBV27 and TRBJ1-3, with D tentatively TRBD1 (6 bases). Trimming cost V 5 bases and J 0 bases, with 11 bases left between them. In germline, CDR1 is MNHEY, CDR2 SMNVEV (reference sequence). The CDR3 totals 15 residues. In DNA form, the CDR3 reads TGTGCCAGCAGTCCATCAGGGGACTCTGGAAACACCATATATTTT. As protein: CASSPSGDSGNTIYF.

This clone was seen more than once but under ten times. The chain joins TRBV29-1 to TRBJ2-2; no firm D call. CDR1 is SQVTM, CDR2 ANQGSEA, per germline. The V end lost 3 bases, the J end lost 4 bases, and 9 bases lay between the germline ends. This CDR3 has 13 residues. The CDR3 reads CSVDETGTGELFF. For the CDR3, the DNA is TGCAGCGTTGACGAGACGGGCACCGGGGAGCTGTTTTTT.

CDR3 protein: CASSVEGIPYNEQFF. The CDR3 nucleotides are TGTGCCAGCAGCGTAGAAGGTATCCCCTACAATGAGCAGTTCTTC. V and J are TRBV9 and TRBJ2-1; D gene uncertain. This CDR3 is built from 15 residues. The V gene lost 0 bases and the J gene lost 2 bases, with 9 bases spanning the gap. Germline values: CDR1 SGDLS, CDR2 YYNGEE.

J is TRBJ1-5 and V is TRBV28; weak D call: TRBD1 (5 bases). The V end lost 10 bases, the J end lost 1 base, and 8 bases lay between the germline ends. The CDR3 runs 12 residues. Per the germline V gene, CDR1 is MDHEN and CDR2 is SYDVKM. CDR3: CATRDSNQPQHF. CDR3 nucleotide sequence: TGTGCCACCCGGGACAGCAATCAGCCCCAGCATTTT.

This chain links TRBV30 with TRBJ1-2; D is possibly TRBD1 (6 bases). Looked up from germline, CDR1 is GTSNPN and CDR2 is SVGIG (reference sequence). The germline V and J ends were trimmed by 3 bases and 3 bases, with 11 bases remaining between them. This CDR3 spans 13 amino acids. The CDR3 spells CAWRPRGHYGYTF. The CDR3 region has the DNA TGTGCCTGGAGACCCAGGGGTCACTATGGCTACACCTTC.

V and J are TRBV27 and TRBJ2-5; D uncertain. The J call could be wrong; TRBJ2-7 is a better fit for the DNA end. The CDR3 runs to 14 residues. CDR1 is MNHEY, CDR2 SMNVEV, per germline (reference sequence). CDR3 amino acids: CASSTVGSSYEQYF. The DNA of the CDR3 is TGTGCCAGCAGTACTGTAGGGTCTTCCTACGAGCAGTACTTC.

CDR3: CASSKGTAESQHF. CDR3 nucleotide sequence: TGTGCCAGCAGCAAAGGGACAGCTGAGTCCCAGCATTTT. The V call is TRBV7-9, the J call TRBJ1-5; 7 positions match TRBD1. The CDR3 runs to 13 residues. With 5 bases clipped from V and 11 bases from J, the junction kept 9 bases outside the gene matches. Germline V gives CDR1 SEHNR, CDR2 FQNEAQ (reference sequence).

This clone has only a few counts. V usage is TRBV7-2 and J usage is TRBJ2-3; D is possibly TRBD1 or TRBD2 (5 bases each). Trimming shortened V by 0 bases and J by 4 bases, and 11 bases separated the two germline ends. From germline, CDR1 is SGHTA and CDR2 FQGNSA. CDR3 length: 15 amino acids. The CDR3 region is CASSLAGGPADTQYF. CDR3 nucleotides: TGTGCCAGCAGCTTAGCTGGGGGACCGGCAGATACGCAGTATTTT.